This TCR beta chain derives from a study of CD8 T cells in ankylosing spondylitis. Findings and caveats of the study: Earlier literature documents some of the motif variants in reactive arthritis synovial fluid and blood. One TCR beta motif, made up of about 8 highly homologous variants, appeared characteristic of ankylosing spondylitis blood.

CDR3 length: 14 amino acids. Germline V gene lookup returns CDR1 GTSNPN and CDR2 SVGIG (reference sequence). V lost 5 bases and J lost 6; bases outside the gene matches: 6. In its sample, this clonotype was seen many times. The target antigen is unknown. Each TCR beta library was made by quantitative 5'-RACE that incorporated molecular barcodes. TCRdb reprocessed the 5' RACE reads with MiXCR, giving one entry per CDR3 protein. The sample holds over 95,000 distinct CDR3 sequences, about 8.5% seen once. Sample: blood, either unsorted or a sorted T cell fraction (not recorded which). The chain uses TRBV30 and TRBJ1-5; 11 bases are shared with TRBD1. The TCR comes from a male donor with ankylosing spondylitis or in good health (not recorded which). The CDR3 bases are TGTGCCTGGTGTGGGACAGGGGGACGTCAGCCCCAGCATTTT. Amino acid sequence: CAWCGTGGRQPQHF. Drawing the rest from reference TRBV30 and TRBJ1-5, the complete variable domain is SQTIHQWPATLVQPVGSPLSLECTVEGTSNPNLYWYRQAAGRGLQLLFYSVGIGQISSEVPQNLSASRPQDRQFILSSKKLLLSDSGFYLCAWCGTGGRQPQHFGDGTRLSIL.